The 20 T cell receptor beta chains in this list originate from one sample, sequenced in a study of blood T cell repertoires in COVID-19. Clones were read by immunoSEQ multiplex PCR, and TCRdb kept only the in-frame ones, dropping some. The profile shows some 200,000 clones, 85% to 90% of them singletons. The sample consisted of peripheral blood. These receptors came from a man at least 80 years old with acute or convalescent COVID-19.

The rearrangement uses TRBV6-2 or TRBV6-3 and TRBJ2-5; 10 bases match TRBD2. V lost 1 base to trimming and J lost 1 base; unmatched junction nucleotides: 6. The CDR3 length is 17 residues. Per the germline V gene, CDR1 is MNHEY and CDR2 is SVGEGT. DNA for the CDR3: TGTGCCAGCAGTTACTACCGACTAGCGGGTGTCCAAGAGACCCAGTACTTC. Translation: CASSYYRLAGVQETQYF.

This clone occurred a few times. The V gene is TRBV11-3, the J gene TRBJ1-2; 9 positions agree with TRBD1. The J segment lost 3 bases and the V segment lost 4 bases, leaving 3 bases of the junction unmatched. In germline, CDR1 is SGHNT, CDR2 YENEEA. This CDR3 is 14 amino acids long. The DNA of the CDR3 is TGTGCCAGCAGCTCCCGACAGGGGGACTATGGCTACACCTTC. It encodes CASSSRQGDYGYTF. Variable domain in full (rest from reference TRBV11-3 and TRBJ1-2): EAGVVQSPRYKIIEKKQPVAFWCNPISGHNTLYWYLQNLGQGPELLIRYENEEAVDDSQLPKDRFSAERLKGVDSTLKIQPAELGDSAVYLCASSSRQGDYGYTFGSGTRLTVV.

The rearrangement joins TRBV25-1 to TRBJ1-4, with unresolved D. Germline values: CDR1 MGHDK, CDR2 SYGVNS. CDR3 size: 16 residues. Trimming took off 3 bases at V and 0 bases at J, with 11 bases between the two ends. CDR3 amino acids: CASSDYTPTTNEKLFF. CDR3 sequence (DNA): TGTGCCAGCAGTGATTACACCCCGACAACTAATGAAAAACTGTTTTTT.

The chain couples TRBV18 to TRBJ2-3; D perhaps matches TRBD2 (6 bases). This CDR3 has 16 amino acids. Trimming shortened V by 3 bases and J by 2 bases, and 15 bases separated the two germline ends. Germline values: CDR1 KGHSH, CDR2 LQKENI. The CDR3 coding sequence is TGTGCCAGCTCACCCCCCGGGGGAATAACCACAGATACGCAGTATTTT. Translating gives CASSPPGGITTDTQYF.

V gene TRBV10-2 combines with J gene TRBJ2-7; TRBD2 matches at 10 bases. Germline V gene sequence: CDR1 WSHSY, CDR2 SAAADI. The V gene end was trimmed by 0 bases and the J gene end by 2 bases; junction bases not matched to a gene: 1. The CDR3 extends over 15 amino acids. The CDR3 sequence is CASSESLAGAYEQYF. CDR3 coding DNA: TGCGCCAGCAGTGAGTCCCTAGCGGGAGCCTACGAGCAGTACTTC.

This clone appeared once. The chain recombines TRBV5-1 with TRBJ2-5; no reliable D call. The CDR3 length is 14 residues. Between the trimmed V and J ends, which lost 3 bases and 3 bases, there was a span of 12 bases. Germline V gene lookup returns CDR1 SGHRS and CDR2 YFSETQ. As DNA, the CDR3 is TGCGCCAGCAGCTCCGGGTGGAGCGAAGAGACCCAGTACTTC. Amino acids: CASSSGWSEETQYF.

This clone was seen a handful of times. The rearrangement links TRBV7-2 to TRBJ2-3; D is undetermined. The ends were cut back, 6 bases at V and 0 bases at J, with 16 bases in the middle. The CDR3 contains 16 residues. CDR1 and CDR2 (germline): SGHTA, FQGNSA. The CDR3 protein is CASRSQIFGSTDTQYF. CDR3 in DNA: TGTGCCAGCAGGTCCCAGATTTTCGGGAGCACAGATACGCAGTATTTT.

The rearrangement joins TRBV27 to TRBJ2-7, with D possibly being TRBD1 (5 bases). The germline V gene encodes CDR1 MNHEY and CDR2 SMNVEV (reference sequence). V was clipped by 5 bases and J by 10 bases, with 18 bases between them. This CDR3 spans 13 amino acids. This chain's CDR3 is CASSTDPWGPQYF. The DNA for the CDR3 is TGTGCCAGCAGTACCGACCCGTGGGGCCCACAGTACTTC.

The gene calls are TRBV12-3 or TRBV12-4 and TRBJ1-4; no reliable D call. V shed 5 bases and J shed 15 bases, with 13 bases lying between them. This CDR3 region has 11 residues. The CDR3 here is CASSVHSSMFF. The CDR3 DNA is TGTGCCAGCAGTGTTCACAGTAGTATGTTTTTT.

For the CDR3, the DNA is TGTGCCAGCAGTCTCGGACAGCCACGCACAGATACGCAGTATTTT. Amino acids: CASSLGQPRTDTQYF. The J gene is TRBJ2-3, the V gene TRBV27, with D perhaps matching TRBD1 (6 bases). Per germline, CDR1 MNHEY and CDR2 SMNVEV (reference sequence). This CDR3 region has 15 residues. V dropped 5 bases and J dropped 1 base, with 13 bases sitting between them.

This clone showed up just once. V is TRBV2 and J is TRBJ2-5, with 8 bases fitting TRBD2. The CDR3 runs 13 residues. The junction had 7 bases not matched to a gene; V was cut back by 11 bases and J by 2 bases. The germline gives CDR1 SNHLY, CDR2 FYNNEI. The CDR3 DNA sequence: TGTGCCTCACTAGCGGAAGTACAAGAGACCCAGTACTTC. It encodes CASLAEVQETQYF.

The rearrangement links TRBV6-2 or TRBV6-3 to TRBJ2-1, with TRBD2 matching 10 bases. Looked up from germline, CDR1 is MNHEY and CDR2 is SVGEGT. CDR3 length: 14 amino acids. The V gene end was trimmed by 0 bases and the J gene end by 11 bases; junction bases not matched to a gene: 4. The CDR3 coding sequence is TGTGCCAGCAGTTACTCCTCTAGCGGGAGTCAGCAGTTCTTC. This encodes CASSYSSSGSQQFF.

The chain employs TRBV28 and TRBJ1-4; possible D gene TRBD1, 5 bases. The CDR3 covers 14 residues. V lost 10 bases, J lost 4 bases, and 16 bases lay in between. Germline values: CDR1 MDHEN, CDR2 SYDVKM. CDR3 residues: CATCRTPFNEKLFF. CDR3 bases: TGTGCCACCTGTCGGACACCCTTTAATGAAAAACTGTTTTTT.

The chain joins TRBV10-3 to TRBJ2-1, with 10 bases aligning to TRBD2. The germline V gene encodes CDR1 ENHRY and CDR2 SYGVKD. The CDR3 covers 15 residues. V shed 5 bases and J 4 bases; nucleotides not matched to a gene: 5. For the CDR3, the DNA is TGTGCCATCAGTCCTGGGACTAGCGTATACAATGAGCAGTTCTTC. Residues: CAISPGTSVYNEQFF.

This rearrangement joins TRBV4-2 to TRBJ2-5; perhaps TRBD2 as D (5 bases). Trimming removed 3 bases from V and 1 base from J, with 15 bases in between. CDR1 and CDR2 from the germline V gene are LGHNA and YNFKEQ. The CDR3 extends over 16 amino acids. This CDR3 is CASSQMRGSVQETQYF. CDR3 coding DNA: TGTGCCAGCAGCCAGATGCGAGGGTCAGTCCAAGAGACCCAGTACTTC.

This chain uses TRBV7-8 with TRBJ2-5; TRBD2 aligns across 14 bases. J gave up 5 bases and V 3 bases, and 5 bases lay outside the gene matches. This CDR3 spans 16 amino acids. Germline CDR1 and CDR2: SGHVS and FQNEAQ. The CDR3 sequence is CASSFPGLAGVETQYF. In DNA form, the CDR3 reads TGTGCCAGCAGCTTCCCGGGACTAGCGGGAGTGGAGACCCAGTACTTC.

This clone was detected only once. J is TRBJ2-2 and V is TRBV2, with a possible D match to TRBD2 (6 bases). V gave up 5 bases and J gave up 4 bases, with 11 bases separating them. Germline V lookup: CDR1 SNHLY, CDR2 FYNNEI. The CDR3 extends over 14 amino acids. The CDR3 sequence: CASSPGTSTGELFF. The CDR3 coding sequence is TGTGCCAGCAGTCCCGGGACTTCCACCGGGGAGCTGTTTTTT.

The chain has TRBV19 and TRBJ1-2; D unresolved. CDR1 LNHDA and CDR2 SQIVND come from the germline V gene (reference sequence). The CDR3 totals 16 residues. V was trimmed by 3 bases and J by 8 bases, leaving 22 bases between them. The CDR3 spells CASSINPQPRREGYTF. DNA of the CDR3: TGTGCCAGTAGTATTAACCCCCAACCAAGAAGAGAAGGCTACACCTTC.

This clone has only one observation. The gene calls are TRBV30 and TRBJ1-6, with D perhaps TRBD1 (6 bases). This CDR3 is 13 amino acids long. V lost 5 bases and J 5 bases, leaving 10 bases between the germline ends. CDR1 GTSNPN and CDR2 SVGIG come from the germline V gene (reference sequence). The DNA for the CDR3 is TGTGCCTGGTTGGGACACAATAATTCACCCCTCCACTTT. Translated, it gives CAWLGHNNSPLHF.

The V and J genes are TRBV18 and TRBJ2-1; TRBD2 aligns across 9 bases. Germline V gene lookup returns CDR1 KGHSH and CDR2 LQKENI. This CDR3 region has 16 residues. With V trimmed by 1 base and J by 8 bases, 9 bases remained unmatched. This CDR3 is CASSPQGSGSRDEQFF. The CDR3 nucleotides are TGTGCCAGCTCACCACAGGGTAGCGGGAGTCGCGATGAGCAGTTCTTC.